A single sample gave rise to the 12 T cell receptor beta chains below, sequenced in a study of T-cell memory formation after mild COVID-19. TCRdb itself ran the 5' RACE reads through MiXCR, one entry per CDR3 protein. This sample has under 700,000 distinct CDR3 sequences; 20% occur once, and the top ten carry around 12%. Sequenced: PBMCs or a T cell subset sorted from them (not recorded which). The receptors shown here come from an adult woman who had mild COVID-19 (a few samples of this study predate the infection). Cell type and time point are not known.

This clonotype has more than one count but fewer than ten. This CDR3 reads CASSHERLAGGPPETQYF. The CDR3 bases are TGCGCCAGCAGCCACGAGAGACTAGCGGGGGGGCCCCCGGAGACCCAGTACTTC. This chain connects TRBV4-1 to TRBJ2-5; 14 bases match TRBD2. The CDR3 sequence is 18 residues long. Per the germline V gene, CDR1 is MGHRA and CDR2 is YSYEKL. V dropped 3 bases and J dropped 5; count of bases not matched to a gene: 11.

CDR3 region: CASSALADSGNTIYF. The CDR3 DNA reads as TGTGCCAGCAGCGCCCTCGCCGACTCTGGAAACACCATATATTTT. The rearrangement uses TRBV9 and TRBJ1-3; D gene unclear. V dropped 3 bases and J dropped 0 bases, with 10 bases sitting between them. Germline assignment: CDR1 SGDLS and CDR2 YYNGEE. The CDR3 runs to 15 residues. Supplemented by reference TRBV9 and TRBJ1-3, the full variable domain reads DSGVTQTPKHLITATGQRVTLRCSPRSGDLSVYWYQQSLDQGLQFLIQYYNGEERAKGNILERFSAQQFPDLHSELNLSSLELGDSALYFCASSALADSGNTIYFGEGSWLTVV.

J is TRBJ2-7 and V is TRBV6-1; D tentatively reads TRBD1 or TRBD2 (5 bases each). The germline V gene has CDR1 MNHNS and CDR2 SASEGT. The CDR3 consists of 13 residues. V shed 4 bases and J shed 13 bases, with 20 bases lying between them. Here the CDR3 reads CASSGWDALVPYF. In DNA, the CDR3 is TGTGCCAGCAGTGGGTGGGACGCTTTGGTCCCCTACTTC.

This clonotype was detected a few times. The chain employs TRBV6-4 and TRBJ1-1; 7 nucleotides match TRBD1. The germline V gene has CDR1 MRHNA and CDR2 SNTAGT. This CDR3 region has 14 residues. V lost 4 bases and J lost 3; bases outside the gene matches: 5. The CDR3 protein is CASSARQGDTEAFF. The CDR3 DNA reads TGTGCCAGCAGTGCCAGACAGGGCGACACTGAAGCTTTCTTT.

This clonotype appeared a few times. This rearrangement joins TRBV10-3 to TRBJ2-5; D may correspond to TRBD1 or TRBD2 (5 bases each). Germline V lookup: CDR1 ENHRY, CDR2 SYGVKD. The V and J ends lost 8 bases and 5 bases respectively, with 18 bases between them. The length of the CDR3 is 14 residues. The CDR3 reads CAIRGTGMGETQYF. The DNA for the CDR3 is TGTGCCATCCGAGGGACCGGCATGGGGGAGACCCAGTACTTC.

This clonotype was seen a handful of times. The genes are TRBV5-1 and TRBJ1-1; 8 nucleotides match TRBD1. Germline V CDR1 and CDR2: SGHRS, YFSETQ. Unmatched junction bases numbered 6, after V lost 5 bases and J lost 0 bases. This CDR3 is 15 amino acids long. CDR3 in DNA: TGCGCCAGCAGGCTCGGACAGGGCATGAACACTGAAGCTTTCTTT. Residues: CASRLGQGMNTEAFF. Variable domain in full (rest from reference TRBV5-1 and TRBJ1-1): KAGVTQTPRYLIKTRGQQVTLSCSPISGHRSVSWYQQTPGQGLQFLFEYFSETQRNKGNFPGRFSGRQFSNSRSEMNVSTLELGDSALYLCASRLGQGMNTEAFFGQGTRLTVV.

This clonotype was seen more than once but under ten times. The J gene is TRBJ2-5, the V gene TRBV15, with 10 bases identical to TRBD1. Per the germline V gene, CDR1 is LNHNV and CDR2 is YYDKDF (reference sequence). J gave up 1 base and V 8 bases, and 7 bases lay outside the gene matches. The CDR3 contains 15 residues. CDR3 loop: CATSSGQGVQETQYF. The CDR3 DNA is TGTGCCACCTCGTCCGGACAGGGGGTCCAAGAGACCCAGTACTTC.

This clonotype was observed a handful of times. The genes are TRBV5-1 and TRBJ1-1; 8 nucleotides line up with TRBD1. The germline V gene has CDR1 SGHRS and CDR2 YFSETQ. V gave up 3 bases and J gave up 5 bases; unmatched junction bases: 12. The CDR3 is 16 amino acids. In nucleotides, the CDR3 is TGCGCCAGCAGCTCCTTACCGACAGGGGAGGTTACTGAAGCTTTCTTT. As protein: CASSSLPTGEVTEAFF.

This clonotype appeared a few times. The chain has TRBV29-1 and TRBJ2-3; tentatively, D is TRBD2 (7 bases). The CDR3 is 14 residues long. Trimming pared 4 bases from V and 2 bases from J, leaving 13 bases between. In germline, CDR1 is SQVTM, CDR2 ANQGSEA. CDR3: CSVGGGAFTDTQYF. CDR3 DNA: TGCAGCGTTGGTGGGGGGGCCTTCACAGATACGCAGTATTTT.

This clonotype was found a few times. This chain links TRBV7-3 with TRBJ1-6; a possible D gene is TRBD1 (6 bases). This CDR3 has 13 amino acids. V was clipped by 5 bases and J by 10 bases, with 12 bases between them. From germline, CDR1 is SGHTA and CDR2 FQGTGA. DNA of the CDR3: TGTGCCAGCAGCGCTCAACAGGGATCACCCCTCCACTTT. Amino acids: CASSAQQGSPLHF. The variable domain in full, completed from reference TRBV7-3 and TRBJ1-6, reads GAGVSQTPSNKVTEKGKYVELRCDPISGHTALYWYRQSLGQGPEFLIYFQGTGAADDSGLPNDRFFAVRPEGSVSTLKIQRTERGDSAVYLCASSAQQGSPLHFGNGTRLTVT.

The table lists this clonotype with many counts. The chain couples TRBV6-5 to TRBJ1-3; D is undetermined. Between the trimmed V and J ends, which lost 10 bases and 0 bases, there was a span of 16 bases. Germline CDR1 MNHEY, CDR2 SVGAGI. The CDR3 totals 15 residues. Here the CDR3 reads CATLPSLNSGNTIYF. CDR3 nucleotide sequence: TGTGCCACCCTTCCCAGTCTGAACTCTGGAAACACCATATATTTT.

This clonotype was seen many times. This chain uses TRBV29-1 with TRBJ2-2, with D possibly being TRBD1 (6 bases). The germline V gene encodes CDR1 SQVTM and CDR2 ANQGSEA. This CDR3 is built from 13 residues. Trimming stripped 7 bases from V and 6 bases from J, with 15 bases between. The CDR3 DNA reads as TGCAGCGGCGGACAGAACTACGCCGGGGAGCTGTTTTTT. Protein: CSGGQNYAGELFF.